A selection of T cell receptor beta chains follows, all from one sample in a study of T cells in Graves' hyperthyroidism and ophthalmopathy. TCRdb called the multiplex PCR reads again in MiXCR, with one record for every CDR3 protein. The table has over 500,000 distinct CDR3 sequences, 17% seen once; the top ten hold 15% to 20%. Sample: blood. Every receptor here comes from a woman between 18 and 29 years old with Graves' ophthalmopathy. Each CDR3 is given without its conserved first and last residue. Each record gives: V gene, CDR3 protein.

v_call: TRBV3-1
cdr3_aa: ASSQDLGAGVETQY

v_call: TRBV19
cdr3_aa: ASSTGVSYNEQF

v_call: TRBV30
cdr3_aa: AWTSGGDTEAF

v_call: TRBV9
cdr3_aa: ASSVDGGSYEQY

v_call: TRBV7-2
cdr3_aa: ASSPTGYDEQY

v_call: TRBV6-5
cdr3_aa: ASSYFSTSGQTQY

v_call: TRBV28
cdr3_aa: ASGRGAGNTIY

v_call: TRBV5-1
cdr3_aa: ASSLYSGEAF

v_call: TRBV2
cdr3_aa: ASSPRTSGGLIYNEQF

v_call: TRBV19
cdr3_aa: ASRGFTRQTDTQY

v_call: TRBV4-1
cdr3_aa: ASSQFGLAGNEQY

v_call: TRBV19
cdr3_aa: ASSIFRNTEAF

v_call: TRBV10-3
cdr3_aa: AMGQGDYEQY

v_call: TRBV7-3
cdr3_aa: ASSLTGQGEETQY

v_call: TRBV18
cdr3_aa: ASSPQGLTDTQY